This T cell receptor (beta chain) was sequenced for a study of CD8 T cells in Susac syndrome. The RNA, about 0.5 to 1 ug, was put through reverse transcription using random hexamers. TCRdb passed the immunoSEQ multiplex PCR reads through MiXCR, listing each CDR3 protein once. The data show about 200,000 distinct CDR3 sequences, approximately 95% seen once. Germline CDR1 reads SGHTA; CDR2 reads FQGTGA. This CDR3 region has 14 residues. Trimming took off 5 bases at V and 2 bases at J, with 11 bases between the two ends. This chain uses TRBV7-3 with TRBJ2-3; no clear D gene. The origin of this receptor is a human donor in good health. The sequenced sample was CD4+ T cells from PBMCs. The CDR3 DNA reads TGTGCCAGCAGCAAGACCCTGTCCACAGATACGCAGTATTTT. Encoded protein: CASSKTLSTDTQYF.